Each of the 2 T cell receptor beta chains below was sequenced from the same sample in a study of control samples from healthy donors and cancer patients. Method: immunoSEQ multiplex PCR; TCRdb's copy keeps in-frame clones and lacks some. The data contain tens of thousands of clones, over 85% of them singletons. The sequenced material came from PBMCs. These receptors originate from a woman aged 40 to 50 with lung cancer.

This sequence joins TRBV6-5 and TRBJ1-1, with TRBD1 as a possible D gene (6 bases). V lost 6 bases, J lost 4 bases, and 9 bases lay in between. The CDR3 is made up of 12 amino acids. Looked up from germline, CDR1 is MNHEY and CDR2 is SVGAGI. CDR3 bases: TGTGCCAGCAGCCGAGGGGGCACTGAAGCTTTCTTT. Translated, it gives CASSRGGTEAFF.

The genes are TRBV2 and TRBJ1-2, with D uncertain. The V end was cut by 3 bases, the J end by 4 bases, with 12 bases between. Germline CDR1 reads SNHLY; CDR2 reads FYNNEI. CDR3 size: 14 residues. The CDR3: CASSEGGEPYGYTF. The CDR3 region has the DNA TGTGCCAGCAGTGAGGGCGGGGAGCCCTATGGCTACACCTTC.